Listed below are T cell receptor beta chains from one sample, sequenced in a study of T cells in Graves' hyperthyroidism and ophthalmopathy. TCRdb re-called the multiplex PCR reads through MiXCR, storing one row per CDR3 protein. The table records around 620,000 distinct CDR3 sequences, more than 13% of them present only once. The sequencing input was blood. These TCRs come from a woman aged 18-29 years with Graves' ophthalmopathy. CDR3s include the opening cysteine and the closing phenylalanine or tryptophan. D genes are given only for firm matches. Expanded clones are given a class, and other clones once, few, many or no size at all.

d_gene: .
j_gene: TRBJ1-1
v_gene: TRBV6-1
abundance: many
CDR3aa: CASSSPGGAVGAAFF
CDR3nt: TGTGCCAGCAGTTCTCCCGGCGGGGCCGTTGGGGCGGCTTTCTTT

d_gene: .
j_gene: TRBJ1-4
v_gene: TRBV30
abundance: few
CDR3aa: CAWISGGGGEKLFF
CDR3nt: TGTGCCTGGATTTCCGGGGGCGGCGGTGAAAAACTGTTTTTT

d_gene: .
j_gene: TRBJ2-7
v_gene: TRBV28
abundance: many
CDR3aa: CASSRSGTYVLGSYEQYF
CDR3nt: TGTGCCAGCAGTCGATCCGGGACTTATGTCCTAGGGTCCTACGAGCAGTACTTC

d_gene: .
j_gene: TRBJ2-7
v_gene: TRBV20-1
abundance: many
CDR3aa: CSAFSPGVGYEQYF
CDR3nt: TGCAGTGCCTTCTCACCGGGAGTTGGCTACGAGCAGTACTTC

d_gene: TRBD1
j_gene: TRBJ1-3
v_gene: TRBV6-5
abundance: many
CDR3aa: CASSYSRPPGQGRNTIYF
CDR3nt: TGTGCCAGCAGTTACTCGAGGCCCCCGGGACAGGGGCGAAACACCATATATTTT

d_gene: .
j_gene: TRBJ1-1
v_gene: TRBV30
abundance: many
CDR3aa: CAWSAGMNTEAFF
CDR3nt: TGTGCCTGGTCCGCCGGCATGAACACTGAAGCTTTCTTT

d_gene: .
j_gene: TRBJ2-7
v_gene: TRBV10-3
abundance: .
CDR3aa: CAISAWAYEQYF
CDR3nt: TGTGCCATCAGTGCGTGGGCCTACGAGCAGTACTTC

d_gene: TRBD2
j_gene: TRBJ2-3
v_gene: TRBV19
abundance: few
CDR3aa: CASSPAGYFTDTQYF
CDR3nt: TGTGCCAGTAGTCCAGCGGGATACTTCACAGATACGCAGTATTTT

d_gene: TRBD2
j_gene: TRBJ2-1
v_gene: TRBV6-5
abundance: few
CDR3aa: CASSWGLAGANEQFF
CDR3nt: TGTGCCAGCAGTTGGGGCCTAGCGGGAGCAAATGAGCAGTTCTTC

d_gene: TRBD2
j_gene: TRBJ2-3
v_gene: TRBV9
abundance: .
CDR3aa: CASSARWGGGSGDTQYF
CDR3nt: TGTGCCAGCAGCGCTCGTTGGGGCGGGGGGTCAGGAGATACGCAGTATTTT

d_gene: .
j_gene: TRBJ1-4
v_gene: TRBV7-7
abundance: few
CDR3aa: CASSPSGDEKLFF
CDR3nt: TGTGCTAGCAGCCCTTCGGGGGATGAAAAACTGTTTTTT

d_gene: .
j_gene: TRBJ2-5
v_gene: TRBV11-2
abundance: many
CDR3aa: CASSLGAGPETQYF
CDR3nt: TGTGCCAGCAGCTTAGGGGCGGGTCCGGAGACCCAGTACTTC

d_gene: .
j_gene: TRBJ2-7
v_gene: TRBV7-9
abundance: few
CDR3aa: CASSLGGNSNYEQYF
CDR3nt: TGTGCCAGCAGCTTAGGTGGAAACAGCAATTACGAGCAGTACTTC

d_gene: .
j_gene: TRBJ1-5
v_gene: TRBV27
abundance: many
CDR3aa: CASSGTYSNQPQHF
CDR3nt: TGTGCCAGCAGCGGGACATACAGCAATCAGCCCCAGCATTTT

d_gene: .
j_gene: TRBJ1-5
v_gene: TRBV3-2
abundance: many
CDR3aa: CASSPLTGRNQPQHF
CDR3nt: TGTGCCAGCAGCCCCCTTACAGGGCGGAATCAGCCCCAGCATTTT

d_gene: TRBD2
j_gene: TRBJ2-1
v_gene: TRBV4-1
abundance: .
CDR3aa: CASSQVPAGNEQFF
CDR3nt: TGCGCCAGCAGCCAAGTTCCAGCGGGGAATGAGCAGTTCTTC

d_gene: .
j_gene: TRBJ2-3
v_gene: TRBV19
abundance: many
CDR3aa: CASSSPQNLHDTQYF
CDR3nt: TGTGCCAGTAGTTCCCCCCAGAATCTTCACGATACGCAGTATTTT

d_gene: .
j_gene: TRBJ2-7
v_gene: TRBV30
abundance: many
CDR3aa: CAWSLFLRGTYEQYF
CDR3nt: TGTGCCTGGTCCCTCTTCTTGAGGGGGACCTACGAGCAGTACTTC

d_gene: TRBD1
j_gene: TRBJ1-3
v_gene: TRBV30
abundance: .
CDR3aa: CAWTVPNPRTGANTIYF
CDR3nt: TGTGCCTGGACCGTCCCTAACCCGCGGACAGGGGCAAACACCATATATTTT

d_gene: .
j_gene: TRBJ1-1
v_gene: TRBV2
abundance: many
CDR3aa: CASSEAGQVLMLSPEAFF
CDR3nt: TGTGCCAGCAGTGAAGCAGGGCAGGTGCTTATGTTGAGCCCTGAAGCTTTCTTT

d_gene: .
j_gene: TRBJ2-2
v_gene: TRBV12-3/TRBV12-4
abundance: few
CDR3aa: CASSSSSDRNTGELFF
CDR3nt: TGTGCCAGCAGTTCCTCATCCGACAGGAACACCGGGGAGCTGTTTTTT

d_gene: TRBD1
j_gene: TRBJ1-2
v_gene: TRBV29-1
abundance: .
CDR3aa: CSVEARQGRGYTF
CDR3nt: TGCAGCGTTGAAGCTCGACAGGGGAGGGGCTACACCTTC

d_gene: TRBD2
j_gene: TRBJ2-5
v_gene: TRBV20-1
abundance: many
CDR3aa: CSARRGRIGETQYF
CDR3nt: TGCAGTGCTAGGCGCGGGAGAATCGGGGAGACCCAGTACTTC

d_gene: .
j_gene: TRBJ1-2
v_gene: TRBV7-9
abundance: many
CDR3aa: CAIQLQSNYGYTF
CDR3nt: TGTGCCATACAACTTCAAAGTAACTATGGCTACACCTTC

d_gene: TRBD1
j_gene: TRBJ2-5
v_gene: TRBV7-9
abundance: few
CDR3aa: CASSSRQGAGETQYF
CDR3nt: TGTGCCAGCAGCTCCCGACAGGGGGCAGGGGAGACCCAGTACTTC

d_gene: .
j_gene: TRBJ2-5
v_gene: TRBV29-1
abundance: few
CDR3aa: CSVGDLPGTQETQYF
CDR3nt: TGCAGCGTTGGGGATTTACCGGGGACGCAAGAGACCCAGTACTTC

d_gene: .
j_gene: TRBJ1-3
v_gene: TRBV27
abundance: few
CDR3aa: CASSLRGGSGNTIYF
CDR3nt: TGTGCCAGCAGTTTACGGGGCGGCTCTGGAAACACCATATATTTT

d_gene: .
j_gene: TRBJ2-1
v_gene: TRBV5-1
abundance: many
CDR3aa: CASSLDRAYEQFF
CDR3nt: TGCGCCAGCAGCTTGGATAGGGCGTATGAGCAGTTCTTC

d_gene: TRBD2
j_gene: TRBJ2-5
v_gene: TRBV11-2
abundance: .
CDR3aa: CASSLTTSGRQETQYF
CDR3nt: TGTGCCAGCAGCTTAACTACTAGCGGGAGACAGGAGACCCAGTACTTC

d_gene: .
j_gene: TRBJ1-2
v_gene: TRBV3-1
abundance: many
CDR3aa: CASSQARGLYGYTF
CDR3nt: TGTGCCAGCAGCCAAGCGCGCGGCCTCTATGGCTACACCTTC

d_gene: .
j_gene: TRBJ2-3
v_gene: TRBV25-1
abundance: few
CDR3aa: CASRRHRTTDTQYF
CDR3nt: TGTGCCAGCAGACGACATCGGACCACAGATACGCAGTATTTT

d_gene: TRBD1
j_gene: TRBJ1-1
v_gene: TRBV19
abundance: .
CDR3aa: CASSIKPGQGVEAFF
CDR3nt: TGTGCCAGTAGTATAAAGCCGGGACAGGGGGTTGAAGCTTTCTTT

d_gene: .
j_gene: TRBJ1-2
v_gene: TRBV3-1
abundance: many
CDR3aa: CASSRERDRDYGYTF
CDR3nt: TGTGCCAGCAGCCGTGAAAGGGATCGGGACTATGGCTACACCTTC

d_gene: .
j_gene: TRBJ1-2
v_gene: TRBV6-2/TRBV6-3
abundance: many
CDR3aa: CASGGLQLYGYTF
CDR3nt: TGTGCCAGCGGGGGCCTTCAGCTCTATGGCTACACCTTC

d_gene: TRBD2
j_gene: TRBJ2-7
v_gene: TRBV9
abundance: many
CDR3aa: CASSVESGSSYEQYF
CDR3nt: TGTGCCAGCAGCGTAGAGAGCGGGAGCTCCTACGAGCAGTACTTC

d_gene: TRBD1
j_gene: TRBJ2-1
v_gene: TRBV5-5
abundance: many
CDR3aa: CASEGSTGSSYNEQFF
CDR3nt: TGTGCCAGCGAAGGGTCGACAGGGAGCTCCTACAATGAGCAGTTCTTC

d_gene: TRBD2
j_gene: TRBJ2-1
v_gene: TRBV24-1
abundance: many
CDR3aa: CATSDLSGSGNEQFF
CDR3nt: TGTGCCACCAGTGATTTGAGCGGGAGTGGTAATGAGCAGTTCTTC

d_gene: TRBD1
j_gene: TRBJ2-1
v_gene: TRBV5-8
abundance: few
CDR3aa: CASSFRDRERNEQFF
CDR3nt: TGTGCCAGCAGCTTCCGAGACAGGGAGAGAAATGAGCAGTTCTTC

d_gene: TRBD2
j_gene: TRBJ2-5
v_gene: TRBV28
abundance: many
CDR3aa: CASGVAGVETQYF
CDR3nt: TGTGCCAGCGGGGTGGCGGGAGTGGAGACCCAGTACTTC

d_gene: TRBD1
j_gene: TRBJ1-2
v_gene: TRBV6-1
abundance: .
CDR3aa: CASSAQSGSGQGARGYTF
CDR3nt: TGTGCCAGCAGTGCGCAATCGGGGTCGGGACAGGGGGCGCGAGGCTACACCTTC

d_gene: .
j_gene: TRBJ1-2
v_gene: TRBV27
abundance: many
CDR3aa: CASSFRGLNYGYTF
CDR3nt: TGTGCCAGCAGTTTCAGGGGACTAAACTATGGCTACACCTTC

d_gene: .
j_gene: TRBJ2-3
v_gene: TRBV2
abundance: many
CDR3aa: CASSGTDRTPKQYF
CDR3nt: TGTGCCAGCAGCGGGACTGACCGAACCCCGAAGCAGTATTTT